What follows are 30 T cell receptor beta chains derived from one specimen sequenced in a study of T-cell memory formation after mild COVID-19. TCRdb processed the 5' RACE reads anew with MiXCR; each CDR3 protein has one entry. The table has under 85,000 distinct CDR3 sequences, 11% to 15% seen once; the top ten hold 25% to 35%. The sequenced sample consisted of PBMCs or a T cell subset sorted from them (not recorded which). The receptors stem from an adult woman who had mild COVID-19 (a few samples of this study predate the infection). Cell type and time point are not known.

This chain joins TRBV5-6 and TRBJ2-7; D uncertain. The CDR3 runs 15 residues. Germline values: CDR1 SGHDT, CDR2 YYEEEE. The V end was cut by 2 bases, the J end by 0 bases, with 12 bases between. The CDR3 nucleotides are TGTGCCAGCAGCTTCCAAGACGACAACTCCTACGAGCAGTACTTC. It is translated as CASSFQDDNSYEQYF. The full variable domain, rest sourced from reference TRBV5-6 and TRBJ2-7, is DAGVTQSPTHLIKTRGQQVTLRCSPKSGHDTVSWYQQALGQGPQFIFQYYEEEERQRGNFPDRFSGHQFPNYSSELNVNALLLGDSALYLCASSFQDDNSYEQYFGPGTRLTVT.

The chain uses TRBV6-2 or TRBV6-3 and TRBJ2-1; 7 bases line up with TRBD1. The CDR3 length is 15 residues. CDR1 MNHEY and CDR2 SVGEGT come from the germline V gene. Trimming at V came to 8 bases and at J to 7 bases, leaving 14 bases not matched to a gene. The CDR3 coding sequence is TGTGCCAGCGCCGACAGGGCGATTAGCAGGAATGAGCAGTTCTTC. Residues: CASADRAISRNEQFF.

Written as DNA, the CDR3 is TGTGCCAGCAGCTTAGGCGGGGGGCGAGGGGAGACCCAGTACTTC. Protein sequence: CASSLGGGRGETQYF. The rearrangement joins TRBV7-8 to TRBJ2-5; 8 bases align to TRBD2. The V segment lost 1 base and the J segment 5 bases; nucleotides outside the gene matches: 6. Germline-derived CDR1 and CDR2 are SGHVS and FQNEAQ. The CDR3 runs to 15 residues.

This clonotype was observed a handful of times. The chain uses TRBV5-1 and TRBJ2-7, with D perhaps TRBD2 (5 bases). Germline values: CDR1 SGHRS, CDR2 YFSETQ. The CDR3 sequence is 16 residues long. V lost 4 bases and J lost 0, with 17 bases in between. CDR3 nucleotide sequence: TGCGCCAGCAGCCCCAGAGGTCCGGGAAGCTCCTACGAGCAGTACTTC. The encoded protein is CASSPRGPGSSYEQYF.

This sequence joins TRBV7-9 and TRBJ2-3; perhaps TRBD1 as D (6 bases). Germline CDR1 is SEHNR and CDR2 is FQNEAQ (reference sequence). The V gene lost 2 bases and the J gene lost 2 bases, with 11 bases spanning the gap. The CDR3 covers 15 residues. The CDR3 DNA is TGTGCCAGCAGCTTATCCGGACAGAACACAGATACGCAGTATTTT. Encoded protein: CASSLSGQNTDTQYF.

Concerning this clonotype: A single base separates this from a much larger clone, so it may be a read error. The chain carries TRBV12-3 or TRBV12-4 and TRBJ2-1, with 7 bases fitting TRBD2. Trimming cost V 6 bases and J 8 bases; bases outside gene matches: 13. The CDR3 has 15 residues. In DNA, the CDR3 is TGTGCCAGCAGCACTGTTGCGGGAGAAGGCCATGAGCAGTTCTTC. Its translation is CASSTVAGEGHEQFF.

This rearrangement joins TRBV2 to TRBJ2-3; perhaps TRBD2 as D (5 bases). Trimming took 7 bases from V and 0 from J, leaving 14 bases between them. The germline gives CDR1 SNHLY, CDR2 FYNNEI. The CDR3 is 15 amino acids. CDR3 protein: CASTGRRTSTDTQYF. CDR3 nucleotides: TGTGCCAGCACCGGAAGGAGGACTAGCACAGATACGCAGTATTTT.

This chain links TRBV7-9 with TRBJ2-7; D remains unclear. The CDR3 has 15 residues. V lost 4 bases to trimming and J lost 4 bases, with 17 bases between them. CDR1 is SEHNR, CDR2 FQNEAQ, per germline (reference sequence). DNA of the CDR3: TGTGCCAGCAGCTCAGATTTCGACACCCTTTACGAGCAGTACTTC. Amino acids: CASSSDFDTLYEQYF.

This chain uses TRBV27 with TRBJ1-1; possible D gene TRBD1, 5 bases. CDR3 length equals 14 residues. Germline CDR1 and CDR2: MNHEY and SMNVEV (reference sequence). V was trimmed by 1 base and J by 3 bases, leaving 9 bases between them. Written as DNA, the CDR3 is TGTGCCAGCAGTTTATATCTAGGGGACACTGAAGCTTTCTTT. Translating gives CASSLYLGDTEAFF.

The V call is TRBV29-1, the J call TRBJ1-2; D remains unclear. The ends were cut back, 8 bases at V and 4 bases at J, with 23 bases in the middle. This CDR3 has 15 residues. The germline V gene has CDR1 SQVTM and CDR2 ANQGSEA. The CDR3 spells CSPLPEHEASYGYTF. The CDR3 nucleotides are TGCAGCCCTCTACCCGAACACGAAGCCTCCTATGGCTACACCTTC.

This clonotype showed up just a few times. The genes are TRBV20-1 and TRBJ2-1; TRBD1 matches 7 bases. The V segment lost 3 bases and the J segment 7 bases; nucleotides outside the gene matches: 0. The CDR3 has 11 amino acids. CDR1 and CDR2 from the germline V gene are DFQATT and SNEGSKA (reference sequence). CDR3 sequence: CSARGQNEQFF. The CDR3 bases are TGCAGTGCTAGGGGACAGAATGAGCAGTTCTTC.

This chain links TRBV2 with TRBJ2-1; D is tentatively TRBD1 or TRBD2 (6 bases each). The CDR3 is 15 amino acids. Trimming stripped 4 bases from V and 3 bases from J, with 13 bases between. Germline V gene lookup returns CDR1 SNHLY and CDR2 FYNNEI. The CDR3, as DNA: TGTGCCAGCAGTGTGGAGGGGGTTAGCTACAATGAGCAGTTCTTC. It translates to CASSVEGVSYNEQFF.

Ten or more counts support this clonotype. V gene TRBV7-9 combines with J gene TRBJ1-1, with D possibly TRBD1 on 6 matching bases. Trimming shortened V by 7 bases and J by 5 bases, and 23 bases separated the two germline ends. Per germline, CDR1 SEHNR and CDR2 FQNEAQ (reference sequence). The CDR3 loop spans 16 amino acids. CDR3 coding DNA: TGTGCCAGCAACCCGACCCGAGGGGGTGGTAAAACTGAAGCTTTCTTT. Translation: CASNPTRGGGKTEAFF.

The chain is built from TRBV7-6 and TRBJ2-3; 7 nucleotides align to TRBD2. The CDR3 runs 14 residues. Unmatched junction bases numbered 7, after V lost 9 bases and J lost 1 base. Germline CDR1 SGHVS, CDR2 FNYEAQ. CDR3 bases: TGTGCCAGTCGCGGACTAGAGGGCACAGATACGCAGTATTTT. Translation gives CASRGLEGTDTQYF.

This clonotype was counted only a few times. The V and J genes are TRBV29-1 and TRBJ2-2, with D perhaps matching TRBD1 (5 bases). The CDR3 sequence is 15 residues long. From germline, CDR1 is SQVTM and CDR2 ANQGSEA. Trimming took off 1 base at V and 3 bases at J, with 12 bases between the two ends. The CDR3 sequence: CSVEGADRDTGELFF. CDR3 coding DNA: TGCAGCGTTGAAGGAGCCGACAGAGACACCGGGGAGCTGTTTTTT.

The chain is built from TRBV29-1 and TRBJ2-1; 12 positions match TRBD2. V shed 8 bases and J 3 bases; nucleotides not matched to a gene: 17. The CDR3 contains 18 residues. Germline V CDR1 and CDR2: SQVTM, ANQGSEA. The CDR3 DNA sequence: TGCAGCCCCCAGGGCCAGCTAGCGGGAGGGACTCTCTACAATGAGCAGTTCTTC. Its translation is CSPQGQLAGGTLYNEQFF.

The V gene is TRBV6-1, the J gene TRBJ2-7, with 9 bases identical to TRBD1. Per germline, CDR1 MNHNS and CDR2 SASEGT. CDR3 length: 15 residues. The J segment lost 5 bases and the V segment lost 1 base, leaving 6 bases of the junction unmatched. CDR3 coding DNA: TGTGCCAGCAGTGAAGAAACAGGGGGCTTGGACGAGCAGTACTTC. It is translated as CASSEETGGLDEQYF.

This clonotype was seen a few times. The chain joins TRBV4-1 to TRBJ2-1; tentatively, D is TRBD1 or TRBD2 (5 bases each). CDR3 length equals 13 residues. V gave up 3 bases and J gave up 9 bases, with 12 bases separating them. Germline CDR1 and CDR2: MGHRA and YSYEKL. Here the CDR3 reads CASSHPRGVEQFF. The CDR3 nucleotides are TGCGCCAGCAGCCATCCGAGGGGCGTTGAGCAGTTCTTC.

This clonotype has more than one count but fewer than ten. V and J are TRBV3-1 and TRBJ2-7; D gene uncertain. This CDR3 contains 14 residues. Trimming pared 0 bases from V and 4 bases from J, leaving 10 bases between. Per germline, CDR1 LGHDT and CDR2 YNNKEL (reference sequence). The CDR3 DNA follows: TGTGCCAGCAGCCAAGATCTGGGCAGTTACGAGCAGTACTTC. Protein product: CASSQDLGSYEQYF.

The chain is built from TRBV9 and TRBJ2-3, with D possibly matching TRBD2 (5 bases). Germline V gene sequence: CDR1 SGDLS, CDR2 YYNGEE. The CDR3 runs 16 residues. Trimming stripped 0 bases from V and 6 bases from J, with 17 bases between. The CDR3 here is CASSVEASYARDTQYF. The CDR3 bases are TGTGCCAGCAGCGTAGAGGCTAGCTATGCCCGTGATACGCAGTATTTT.

This clonotype was detected only a few times. V usage is TRBV7-9 and J usage is TRBJ2-7; TRBD2 agrees at 10 bases. Trimming removed 5 bases from V and 2 bases from J; junction bases left unmatched: 24. The CDR3 consists of 21 residues. Germline-derived CDR1 and CDR2 are SEHNR and FQNEAQ (reference sequence). CDR3 sequence reads: CASSPGTGAGGLAGVAYEQYF. DNA of the CDR3: TGTGCCAGCAGCCCCGGGACCGGGGCCGGCGGTCTAGCGGGAGTTGCCTACGAGCAGTACTTC.

V gene TRBV5-1 combines with J gene TRBJ1-6, with TRBD1 matching over 9 bases. The germline V gene has CDR1 SGHRS and CDR2 YFSETQ. V trimming: 0 bases; J trimming: 10 bases; junction bases outside the gene matches: 2. This CDR3 has 14 residues. As DNA, the CDR3 is TGCGCCAGCAGCTTGGACAGGGGGCACTCACCCCTCCACTTT. It yields the protein CASSLDRGHSPLHF.

J is TRBJ2-1 and V is TRBV7-9, with 7 bases aligning to TRBD2. The CDR3 extends over 14 amino acids. CDR1 SEHNR and CDR2 FQNEAQ come from the germline V gene (reference sequence). Trimming cost V 6 bases and J 3 bases; bases outside gene matches: 5. The CDR3: CASSGRGSYNEQFF. The CDR3 region has the DNA TGTGCCAGCAGTGGGAGGGGAAGCTACAATGAGCAGTTCTTC. Using reference TRBV7-9 and TRBJ2-1 for the parts outside the CDR3, the full variable domain is DTGVSQNPRHKITKRGQNVTFRCDPISEHNRLYWYRQTLGQGPEFLTYFQNEAQLEKSRLLSDRFSAERPKGSFSTLEIQRTEQGDSAMYLCASSGRGSYNEQFFGPGTRLTVL.

This clonotype was detected only a few times. V gene TRBV15 combines with J gene TRBJ2-4; no clear D. Germline V gene sequence: CDR1 LNHNV, CDR2 YYDKDF (reference sequence). Trimming shortened V by 3 bases and J by 0 bases, and 9 bases separated the two germline ends. The CDR3 is 15 residues long. The CDR3 region is CATSRPQVAKNIQYF. The CDR3 DNA follows: TGTGCCACCAGCAGGCCTCAGGTAGCCAAAAACATTCAGTACTTC. Full variable domain (missing parts from reference TRBV15 and TRBJ2-4): DAMVIQNPRYQVTQFGKPVTLSCSQTLNHNVMYWYQQKSSQAPKLLFHYYDKDFNNEADTPDNFQSRRPNTSFCFLDIRSPGLGDTAMYLCATSRPQVAKNIQYFGAGTRLSVL.

This clonotype was seen a few times. The chain couples TRBV6-5 to TRBJ2-7; D gene unclear. The CDR3 sequence is 17 residues long. Germline CDR1 and CDR2: MNHEY and SVGAGI. Trimming removed 0 bases at V and 4 bases at J, with 19 bases between. This chain's CDR3 is CASSYSNLGRPIYEQYF. The DNA for the CDR3 is TGTGCCAGCAGTTACTCGAACCTCGGCAGGCCCATTTACGAGCAGTACTTC.

This clonotype came up a few times. V and J are TRBV4-3 and TRBJ1-1; D is uncertain. V gave up 1 base and J gave up 1 base, with 10 bases separating them. The germline V gene has CDR1 LGHNA and CDR2 YSLEER. The CDR3 extends over 15 amino acids. CDR3 sequence: CASSQVRFSNTEAFF. DNA for the CDR3: TGCGCCAGCAGCCAAGTAAGGTTTTCGAACACTGAAGCTTTCTTT.

This clonotype was seen only a few times. The V and J genes are TRBV12-3 or TRBV12-4 and TRBJ2-4; D is unresolved. The CDR3 is made up of 15 amino acids. The ends were cut back, 5 bases at V and 5 bases at J, with 16 bases in the middle. This CDR3 reads CASSLPGSLENIQYF. In DNA, the CDR3 is TGTGCCAGCAGTCTCCCGGGTTCGCTTGAAAACATTCAGTACTTC.

This clonotype was found a few times. This rearrangement joins TRBV30 to TRBJ2-7; no reliable D call. The CDR3 consists of 11 residues. V was shortened by 0 bases and J by 5 bases, with 5 bases between the two germline ends. Germline V gene sequence: CDR1 GTSNPN, CDR2 SVGIG (reference sequence). The CDR3 loop reads CAWSVVHEQYF. The CDR3 bases are TGTGCCTGGAGTGTTGTACACGAGCAGTACTTC. The complete variable domain, with remaining parts taken from reference TRBV30 and TRBJ2-7, reads SQTIHQWPATLVQPVGSPLSLECTVEGTSNPNLYWYRQAAGRGLQLLFYSVGIGQISSEVPQNLSASRPQDRQFILSSKKLLLSDSGFYLCAWSVVHEQYFGPGTRLTVT.

This clonotype turned up a few times. The chain employs TRBV12-3 or TRBV12-4 and TRBJ2-2; D perhaps matches TRBD1 (6 bases). Trimming pared 3 bases from V and 6 bases from J, leaving 17 bases between. The CDR3 contains 16 residues. CDR3 nucleotides: TGTGCCAGCAGTTTGTCACAGGGACGGGGTGCCGGGGAGCTGTTTTTT. Translation gives CASSLSQGRGAGELFF.

The chain combines TRBV9 with TRBJ2-7, with D maybe TRBD2 (6 bases). V was clipped by 4 bases and J by 6 bases, with 20 bases between them. The CDR3 extends over 15 amino acids. Germline lookup yields CDR1 SGDLS and CDR2 YYNGEE. Here the CDR3 reads CASSPLGGLPVEQYF. CDR3 coding DNA: TGTGCCAGCAGCCCCTTGGGGGGACTCCCCGTCGAGCAGTACTTC.